The 30 T cell receptor beta chains listed next were all sequenced from one sample in a study of T cell clones after liver transplantation. Measured with immunoSEQ multiplex PCR; TCRdb has only the in-frame clones, and not every one. The sample carries some 10,000 clones, 60% to 75% recorded once. Material: CD4+ T cells from blood, obtained 30 to 33 months after liver transplant. The source is a human patient who received a liver transplant. Some T cells may be graft donor cells.

This clone was seen more than once but under ten times. The rearrangement joins TRBV7-9 to TRBJ1-2, with TRBD1 matching over 7 bases. In germline, CDR1 is SEHNR, CDR2 FQNEAQ (reference sequence). With 5 bases clipped from V and 6 bases from J, the junction kept 6 bases outside the gene matches. The CDR3 runs to 13 residues. As DNA, the CDR3 is TGTGCCAGCAGCCCAACAGGGGCAGATGGCTACACCTTC. It encodes CASSPTGADGYTF. The full variable domain, rest sourced from reference TRBV7-9 and TRBJ1-2, is DTGVSQNPRHKITKRGQNVTFRCDPISEHNRLYWYRQTLGQGPEFLTYFQNEAQLEKSRLLSDRFSAERPKGSFSTLEIQRTEQGDSAMYLCASSPTGADGYTFGSGTRLTVV.

This rearrangement joins TRBV27 to TRBJ2-3, with D unclear. Germline CDR1 reads MNHEY; CDR2 reads SMNVEV (reference sequence). V was cut by 0 bases and J by 4 bases, with 5 bases left in between. CDR3 size: 13 residues. CDR3 sequence: CASSLSFPDTQYF. The CDR3 bases are TGTGCCAGCAGTTTATCCTTTCCAGATACGCAGTATTTT.

This chain links TRBV30 with TRBJ2-7, with D possibly being TRBD2 (7 bases). Germline CDR1 is GTSNPN and CDR2 is SVGIG (reference sequence). With 2 bases removed from V and 4 bases from J, the gap between germline ends came to 15 bases. The CDR3 length is 14 residues. In DNA form, the CDR3 reads TGTGCCTGGAGTCCCGTTAGGGGGGGGTACGAGCAGTACTTC. It yields the protein CAWSPVRGGYEQYF.

The chain uses TRBV4-1 and TRBJ2-7; perhaps TRBD1 as D (6 bases). V lost 0 bases and J lost 5, with 20 bases in between. The CDR3 runs to 17 residues. Germline V gene sequence: CDR1 MGHRA, CDR2 YSYEKL. The CDR3 nucleotides read TGCGCCAGCAGCCAAGAGATGACGACAGGCCCAGGCGACGAGCAGTACTTC. This translates into CASSQEMTTGPGDEQYF.

This clone was observed a single time. The rearrangement uses TRBV4-2 and TRBJ1-2; a possible D gene is TRBD1 (6 bases). Germline lookup yields CDR1 LGHNA and CDR2 YNFKEQ. The length of the CDR3 is 14 residues. V was trimmed by 0 bases and J by 7 bases, leaving 12 bases between them. CDR3 protein: CASSQDTGGFGYTF. In DNA form, the CDR3 reads TGTGCCAGCAGCCAAGATACCGGGGGCTTTGGCTACACCTTC.

The chain couples TRBV19 to TRBJ1-4; 7 positions match TRBD1. This CDR3 has 14 amino acids. Germline lookup yields CDR1 LNHDA and CDR2 SQIVND (reference sequence). J was trimmed by 6 bases and V by 8 bases; bases with no gene match: 9. CDR3 sequence (DNA): TGTGCCAGTGTGGCGCAGGGGGGCCATGAAAAACTGTTTTTT. Its protein is CASVAQGGHEKLFF.

The rearrangement uses TRBV30 and TRBJ2-1, with unresolved D. V gave up 3 bases and J gave up 1 base, with 13 bases separating them. The length of the CDR3 is 15 residues. Germline CDR1 is GTSNPN and CDR2 is SVGIG (reference sequence). This CDR3 reads CAWRGITKSYNEQFF. CDR3 DNA: TGTGCCTGGAGGGGGATTACCAAATCCTACAATGAGCAGTTCTTC. Supplemented by reference TRBV30 and TRBJ2-1, the full variable domain reads SQTIHQWPATLVQPVGSPLSLECTVEGTSNPNLYWYRQAAGRGLQLLFYSVGIGQISSEVPQNLSASRPQDRQFILSSKKLLLSDSGFYLCAWRGITKSYNEQFFGPGTRLTVL.

Judged by abundance, this clone is medium-sized. This CDR3 reads CASSLTGDEQYV. CDR3 coding DNA: TGTGCCAGCAGTTTAACAGGGGACGAGCAGTACGTC. The V gene is TRBV6-6, the J gene TRBJ2-7; 7 bases are a match to TRBD1. This CDR3 spans 12 amino acids. Germline V gene lookup returns CDR1 MNHNY and CDR2 SVGAGI (reference sequence). V shed 4 bases and J 5 bases; nucleotides not matched to a gene: 2.

This clone occurred a few times. The V and J genes are TRBV5-1 and TRBJ2-3; D not certain. The ends were cut back, 0 bases at V and 4 bases at J, with 12 bases in the middle. The CDR3 runs 15 residues. CDR1 is SGHRS and CDR2 is YFSETQ in the germline V gene. The CDR3 region has the DNA TGCGCCAGCAGCTTGGAGGGCCAAGATTCAGATACGCAGTATTTT. This codes for CASSLEGQDSDTQYF.

This sequence joins TRBV27 and TRBJ2-3, with 12 positions matching TRBD2. Germline CDR1 and CDR2: MNHEY and SMNVEV (reference sequence). V gave up 2 bases and J gave up 6 bases; unmatched junction bases: 6. The CDR3 totals 16 residues. In nucleotides, the CDR3 is TGTGCCAGCAGTTTAGGACTAGCGGGACGTGGGGATACGCAGTATTTT. This translates into CASSLGLAGRGDTQYF.

The CDR3 protein is CASSSTQSNTGELFF. For the CDR3, the DNA is TGTGCCAGCAGCTCAACCCAATCGAACACCGGGGAGCTGTTTTTT. The J gene is TRBJ2-2, the V gene TRBV13; no clear D gene. Germline V gene data show CDR1 as PRHDT and CDR2 as FYEKMQ (reference sequence). CDR3 size: 15 residues. Trimming removed 4 bases at V and 0 bases at J, with 9 bases between.

In its sample, this clone was seen a few times. The V call is TRBV5-6, the J call TRBJ1-2; unclear D gene. Germline loops: CDR1 SGHDT, CDR2 YYEEEE. This CDR3 comprises 13 residues. Trimming stripped 4 bases from V and 1 base from J, with 8 bases between. For the CDR3, the DNA is TGTGCCAGCAGCGAGGGTCGTAACTATGGCTACACCTTC. Its protein is CASSEGRNYGYTF.

This clone was detected only a few times. V and J are TRBV19 and TRBJ2-2; 8 nucleotides align to TRBD2. The V gene's germline CDR1 is LNHDA and CDR2 SQIVND (reference sequence). The CDR3 extends over 14 amino acids. The trim removed 6 bases at V and 4 bases at J, leaving 4 bases unmatched. CDR3 in amino acids: CASRGAGVTGELFF. The CDR3, as DNA: TGTGCCAGTAGGGGAGCGGGAGTCACCGGGGAGCTGTTTTTT. Filled out from reference TRBV19 and TRBJ2-2, the complete variable domain reads DGGITQSPKYLFRKEGQNVTLSCEQNLNHDAMYWYRQDPGQGLRLIYYSQIVNDFQKGDIAEGYSVSREKKESFPLTVTSAQKNPTAFYLCASRGAGVTGELFFGEGSRLTVL.

The chain has TRBV7-9 and TRBJ2-5; D call uncertain. The ends were cut back, 0 bases at V and 4 bases at J, with 15 bases in the middle. Germline V CDR1 and CDR2: SEHNR, FQNEAQ (reference sequence). The CDR3 spans 16 residues. DNA of the CDR3: TGTGCCAGCAGCTTAGCGCTCGACCCAAAGGTAGAGACCCAGTACTTC. Protein sequence: CASSLALDPKVETQYF.

The CDR3 spells CASSSGTSGPTDTQYF. The CDR3 DNA reads as TGTGCCAGCAGCTCCGGGACTAGCGGCCCCACAGATACGCAGTATTTT. V usage is TRBV7-9 and J usage is TRBJ2-3, with TRBD2 identical over 11 bases. The CDR3 length is 16 residues. Trimming removed 4 bases from V and 2 bases from J; junction bases left unmatched: 5. Germline loops: CDR1 SEHNR, CDR2 FQNEAQ (reference sequence).

This clone was counted a few times. In nucleotides, the CDR3 is TGTGCCAGCAGCTCCGCGGCTTTGCGGGAGGGCCGGGCAGATACGCAGTATTTT. Encoded protein: CASSSAALREGRADTQYF. The chain employs TRBV13 and TRBJ2-3; 9 nucleotides align to TRBD2. The CDR3 consists of 18 residues. Losses at the gene ends were 4 bases for V and 4 bases for J; bases not matched to a gene: 15. Looked up from germline, CDR1 is PRHDT and CDR2 is FYEKMQ (reference sequence).

This clone was recorded once. The chain has TRBV7-6 and TRBJ2-2; 11 nucleotides line up with TRBD2. Germline-derived CDR1 and CDR2 are SGHVS and FNYEAQ. V lost 7 bases to trimming and J lost 4 bases; unmatched junction nucleotides: 14. The CDR3 extends over 18 amino acids. CDR3 nucleotide sequence: TGTGCCAGCACCCTCAGTAGGCTAGCGGGGGGAAGCACCGGGGAGCTGTTTTTT. Its translation is CASTLSRLAGGSTGELFF. The full variable domain, with the rest looked up from reference TRBV7-6 and TRBJ2-2, is GAGVSQSPRYKVTKRGQDVALRCDPISGHVSLYWYRQALGQGPEFLTYFNYEAQQDKSGLPNDRFSAERPEGSISTLTIQRTEQRDSAMYRCASTLSRLAGGSTGELFFGEGSRLTVL.

The CDR3 spells CASRRTGPYEQYF. CDR3 coding DNA: TGTGCCAGCAGGCGGACAGGACCCTACGAGCAGTACTTC. The chain recombines TRBV2 with TRBJ2-7; 7 bases map to TRBD1. Germline V gene data show CDR1 as SNHLY and CDR2 as FYNNEI. This CDR3 region has 13 residues. V was clipped by 6 bases and J by 2 bases; unmatched bases: 4.

V is TRBV19 and J is TRBJ2-2; 10 bases are shared with TRBD2. This CDR3 contains 15 residues. With 1 base clipped from V and 6 bases from J, the junction kept 2 bases outside the gene matches. Germline V gene lookup returns CDR1 LNHDA and CDR2 SQIVND (reference sequence). Here the CDR3 reads CASSIALAGAGELFF. The CDR3 bases are TGTGCCAGTAGTATAGCCCTAGCGGGAGCCGGGGAGCTGTTTTTT.

V is TRBV10-2 and J is TRBJ2-1; 10 nucleotides line up with TRBD2. The CDR3 loop spans 14 amino acids. Germline CDR1 WSHSY, CDR2 SAAADI. Unmatched junction bases numbered 7, after V lost 7 bases and J lost 7 bases. The DNA for the CDR3 is TGCGCCAGCAAGAGGACTAGCGGTGCGAATGAGCAGTTCTTC. As protein: CASKRTSGANEQFF.

By share, this clone ranks as medium-sized. The V gene is TRBV28, the J gene TRBJ2-1; 8 bases align to TRBD1. After removal of 3 bases from V and 4 bases from J, the junction contained 5 bases not matched to a gene. Germline assignment: CDR1 MDHEN and CDR2 SYDVKM. CDR3 length: 15 amino acids. For the CDR3, the DNA is TGTGCCAGCAGTTTCGGGACAGGATCTTACAATGAGCAGTTCTTC. This codes for CASSFGTGSYNEQFF.

This clone was seen only a few times. CDR3 sequence reads: CASIPRGRENQPQHF. In DNA form, the CDR3 reads TGTGCCAGCATCCCCCGGGGCAGGGAAAATCAGCCCCAGCATTTT. The chain is built from TRBV27 and TRBJ1-5; D might be TRBD1 (5 bases). The CDR3 is 15 amino acids. The ends were cut back, 7 bases at V and 4 bases at J, with 17 bases in the middle. Germline values: CDR1 MNHEY, CDR2 SMNVEV (reference sequence).

As DNA, the CDR3 is TGTGCCAGCAGTATCCAGGGTAGCTCCTACAATGAGCAGTTCTTC. Translation gives CASSIQGSSYNEQFF. The chain uses TRBV2 and TRBJ2-1; tentative D call: TRBD1 (5 bases). The germline V gene encodes CDR1 SNHLY and CDR2 FYNNEI. The CDR3 has 15 amino acids. Trimming took 5 bases from V and 0 from J, leaving 11 bases between them.

The rearrangement joins TRBV5-1 to TRBJ2-3; D is ambiguous. Germline V CDR1 and CDR2: SGHRS, YFSETQ. The germline V and J ends were trimmed by 0 bases and 2 bases, with 7 bases remaining between them. There are 14 residues in the CDR3. In nucleotides, the CDR3 is TGCGCCAGCAGCTTGGAGCACAACACAGATACGCAGTATTTT. This gives the protein CASSLEHNTDTQYF.

J is TRBJ1-2 and V is TRBV7-9, with 9 nucleotides matching TRBD1. The V and J ends lost 1 base and 5 bases, in that order; junction bases with no gene match: 2. Germline loops: CDR1 SEHNR, CDR2 FQNEAQ (reference sequence). This CDR3 comprises 14 residues. CDR3 protein: CASSLVGTGYGYTF. The CDR3 region has the DNA TGTGCCAGCAGCTTAGTCGGGACAGGGTATGGCTACACCTTC.

The chain is built from TRBV30 and TRBJ2-7; D perhaps matches TRBD1 (6 bases). The germline CDR1 and CDR2 sequences are GTSNPN and SVGIG (reference sequence). Deletions cut 4 bases from V and 0 bases from J, with 7 bases between. There are 12 residues in the CDR3. In DNA, the CDR3 is TGTGCCTGGACAGGGGACTCCTACGAGCAGTACTTC. It yields the protein CAWTGDSYEQYF.

The DNA of the CDR3 is TGTGCCAGCAGCTTACCAGGGGGAGTACCAGATACGCAGTATTTT. Its protein product is CASSLPGGVPDTQYF. This chain uses TRBV7-9 with TRBJ2-3, with 7 bases matching TRBD1. The CDR3 is made up of 15 amino acids. The germline V gene has CDR1 SEHNR and CDR2 FQNEAQ (reference sequence). Unmatched junction bases numbered 6, after V lost 2 bases and J lost 4 bases.

This chain connects TRBV6-1 to TRBJ2-1, with D perhaps matching TRBD1 (6 bases). CDR3 size: 14 residues. Germline V CDR1 and CDR2: MNHNS, SASEGT. The V end lost 2 bases, the J end lost 3 bases, and 8 bases lay between the germline ends. DNA of the CDR3: TGTGCCAGCAGTGAAAGGACAGACTACAATGAGCAGTTCTTC. Amino acid sequence: CASSERTDYNEQFF.

The V call is TRBV6-1, the J call TRBJ2-7; 10 nucleotides align to TRBD2. This CDR3 is built from 15 residues. V was clipped by 2 bases and J by 0 bases; unmatched bases: 1. Germline CDR1 reads MNHNS; CDR2 reads SASEGT. This chain's CDR3 is CASSETSGVSYEQYV. The CDR3 DNA reads TGTGCCAGCAGTGAAACTAGCGGGGTCTCCTACGAGCAGTACGTC.

CDR3 loop: CASSQVDEQYF. CDR3 nucleotide sequence: TGTGCCAGCAGCCAAGTTGACGAGCAGTACTTC. The chain uses TRBV14 and TRBJ2-7; D is undetermined. V lost 1 base and J 5 bases, leaving 3 bases between the germline ends. Germline assignment: CDR1 SGHDN and CDR2 FVKESK. This CDR3 is 11 amino acids long.